The 24 T cell receptor beta chains reported below all come from one sample, sequenced in a study of T cell repertoires in cytomegalovirus infection. TCRdb processed the reads anew with MiXCR; each CDR3 protein has one entry. The sample holds approximately 990,000 distinct CDR3 sequences, roughly 30% seen once. These TCRs are of unknown antigen specificity. Sequenced here: cultured CD8+ T cells from PBMCs, sampled from culture after CMV antigen stimulation. The receptor set was obtained from a human donor in good health (CMV status not recorded). Some clones in this sample may be carry-over from other donors' samples.

This clonotype was recorded at least ten times. The chain employs TRBV7-6 and TRBJ2-3; D call uncertain. With 2 bases removed from V and 2 bases from J, the gap between germline ends came to 11 bases. Germline CDR1 SGHVS, CDR2 FNYEAQ. The CDR3 runs to 15 residues. CDR3 nucleotides: TGTGCCAGCAGCTTAAGTGTCCGATACACAGATACGCAGTATTTT. It encodes CASSLSVRYTDTQYF.

This clonotype was found a few times. The chain couples TRBV4-1 to TRBJ1-5; no clear D gene. Germline V gives CDR1 MGHRA, CDR2 YSYEKL. Deletions cut 4 bases from V and 2 bases from J, with 12 bases between. CDR3 size: 15 residues. CDR3 sequence: CASSLYGVGNQPQHF. CDR3 bases: TGCGCCAGCAGCCTTTACGGGGTGGGCAATCAGCCCCAGCATTTT.

The chain employs TRBV6-5 and TRBJ2-1; D is perhaps TRBD2 (7 bases). This CDR3 has 16 residues. The germline CDR1 and CDR2 sequences are MNHEY and SVGAGI. Trimming stripped 5 bases from V and 4 bases from J, with 18 bases between. CDR3 amino acids: CASSLTTGGHYNEQFF. The DNA for the CDR3 is TGTGCCAGCAGTCTTACTACCGGGGGGCATTACAATGAGCAGTTCTTC.

This clonotype has ten or more counts. CDR3 amino acids: CASRQGGDGNTIYF. The DNA of the CDR3 is TGTGCCAGCAGGCAGGGTGGAGATGGAAACACCATATATTTT. The gene calls are TRBV7-8 and TRBJ1-3; D is perhaps TRBD1 (5 bases). The CDR3 runs to 14 residues. Germline V gene lookup returns CDR1 SGHVS and CDR2 FQNEAQ. Trimming shortened V by 6 bases and J by 3 bases, and 12 bases separated the two germline ends.

CDR3 nucleotides: TGCGCCAGCAGCGCCGGTCGGGGAGGCATCTATAATTCACCCCTCCACTTT. Residues: CASSAGRGGIYNSPLHF. The chain links TRBV5-1 to TRBJ1-6; D ambiguous. V was clipped by 4 bases and J by 3 bases, with 17 bases between them. Germline V CDR1 and CDR2: SGHRS, YFSETQ. The CDR3 has 17 amino acids.

This clonotype has just a few counts. The chain couples TRBV27 to TRBJ2-1; D not certain. Germline CDR1 is MNHEY and CDR2 is SMNVEV (reference sequence). The CDR3 runs 15 residues. V shed 0 bases and J shed 5 bases, with 11 bases lying between them. The CDR3 loop is CASSLSRRQHNEQFF. CDR3 nucleotides: TGTGCCAGCAGTTTATCGAGGCGGCAGCACAATGAGCAGTTCTTC.

The V gene is TRBV6-2 or TRBV6-3, the J gene TRBJ1-5, with 8 bases matching TRBD1. This CDR3 has 16 amino acids. The junction had 7 bases not matched to a gene; V was cut back by 2 bases and J by 4 bases. Germline V gene data show CDR1 as MNHEY and CDR2 as SVGEGT. CDR3 in amino acids: CASSYRFQGANQPQHF. Written as DNA, the CDR3 is TGTGCCAGCAGTTACCGATTTCAGGGGGCAAATCAGCCCCAGCATTTT.

With respect to this clonotype: One end of the junction does not line up with germline, which may come from a read error. This chain links TRBV9 with TRBJ2-3, with D uncertain. CDR1 and CDR2 from the germline V gene are SGDLS and YYNGEE. The CDR3 runs to 17 residues. DNA of the CDR3: TGTACCAGCAGCGTAGCTGAATGGCTATACTCCACAGATACGCAGTATTTT. The encoded protein is CTSSVAEWLYSTDTQYF. The whole variable domain, remainder taken from reference TRBV9 and TRBJ2-3, is DSGVTQTPKHLITATGQRVTLRCSPRSGDLSVYWYQQSLDQGLQFLIQYYNGEERAKGNILERFSAQQFPDLHSELNLSSLELGDSALYFCTSSVAEWLYSTDTQYFGPGTRLTVL.

The V and J genes are TRBV28 and TRBJ2-5, with 11 bases aligning to TRBD2. The CDR3 is 17 residues long. Germline assignment: CDR1 MDHEN and CDR2 SYDVKM. Losses at the gene ends were 4 bases for V and 1 base for J; bases not matched to a gene: 8. The CDR3 here is CASSSATSGDLQETQYF. Written as DNA, the CDR3 is TGTGCCAGCAGTTCAGCGACTAGCGGGGACCTCCAAGAGACCCAGTACTTC.

The chain employs TRBV10-2 and TRBJ1-2; 7 nucleotides match TRBD1. This CDR3 has 14 amino acids. V trimming: 0 bases; J trimming: 8 bases; junction bases outside the gene matches: 6. CDR1 and CDR2 from the germline V gene are WSHSY and SAAADI. Written as DNA, the CDR3 is TGCGCCAGCAGTGAGTCGGCCCAGGGGGAAGGCTACACCTTC. Translating gives CASSESAQGEGYTF.

This clonotype was detected a few times. A much bigger clone sits one base away, suggesting this may be a read error. The J gene is TRBJ2-2, the V gene TRBV7-8; 11 bases map to TRBD2. The V gene's germline CDR1 is SGHVS and CDR2 FQNEAQ. The CDR3 has 17 amino acids. The ends lost 3 bases at V and 2 bases at J; junction bases unmatched: 5. CDR3 region: CASSFPGLAVNTGELFF. The CDR3 DNA reads TGTGCCAGCAGCTTCCCGGGACTAGCGGTTAACACCGGGGAGCTGTTTTTT.

This clonotype was detected only a few times. This rearrangement joins TRBV10-3 to TRBJ2-2, with D possibly matching TRBD1 (6 bases). CDR1 ENHRY and CDR2 SYGVKD come from the germline V gene. The ends were cut back, 11 bases at V and 0 bases at J, with 19 bases in the middle. This CDR3 contains 16 residues. CDR3 region: CAVFSDSHTNTGELFF. DNA of the CDR3: TGTGCCGTCTTTTCGGACAGCCACACGAACACCGGGGAGCTGTTTTTT.

The J gene is TRBJ2-3, the V gene TRBV2; no reliable D call. The CDR3 extends over 11 amino acids. Trimming shortened V by 8 bases and J by 6 bases, and 9 bases separated the two germline ends. Per germline, CDR1 SNHLY and CDR2 FYNNEI. CDR3 sequence (DNA): TGTGCCAGCCCTTGGGCCGATACGCAGTATTTT. Protein: CASPWADTQYF. The full variable domain, rest sourced from reference TRBV2 and TRBJ2-3, is EPEVTQTPSHQVTQMGQEVILRCVPISNHLYFYWYRQILGQKVEFLVSFYNNEISEKSEIFDDQFSVERPDGSNFTLKIRSTKLEDSAMYFCASPWADTQYFGPGTRLTVL.

This clonotype was counted many times. The rearrangement links TRBV27 to TRBJ1-6, with 7 nucleotides matching TRBD1. The CDR3 has 14 amino acids. Germline CDR1 MNHEY, CDR2 SMNVEV (reference sequence). V gave up 4 bases and J gave up 7 bases; unmatched junction bases: 4. CDR3 protein: CASSSTGRNSPLHF. CDR3 nucleotides: TGTGCCAGCAGTTCGACAGGGAGGAATTCACCCCTCCACTTT.

J is TRBJ1-6 and V is TRBV3-1, with 10 nucleotides matching TRBD1. The CDR3 length is 16 residues. J was trimmed by 8 bases and V by 2 bases; bases with no gene match: 6. Germline assignment: CDR1 LGHDT and CDR2 YNNKEL (reference sequence). In DNA form, the CDR3 reads TGTGCCAGCAGCCAACTGCTGGGGACAGGGGATTCACCCCTCCACTTT. Protein sequence: CASSQLLGTGDSPLHF.

The J gene is TRBJ2-2, the V gene TRBV19, with D unresolved. Germline V gene data show CDR1 as LNHDA and CDR2 as SQIVND (reference sequence). The CDR3 runs 15 residues. V lost 5 bases and J lost 0, with 10 bases in between. The CDR3 here is CASSALVSNTGELFF. CDR3 nucleotides: TGTGCCAGTAGTGCCCTAGTCTCGAACACCGGGGAGCTGTTTTTT. Using reference TRBV19 and TRBJ2-2 for the parts outside the CDR3, the full variable domain is DGGITQSPKYLFRKEGQNVTLSCEQNLNHDAMYWYRQDPGQGLRLIYYSQIVNDFQKGDIAEGYSVSREKKESFPLTVTSAQKNPTAFYLCASSALVSNTGELFFGEGSRLTVL.

This sequence joins TRBV6-1 and TRBJ2-5; D ambiguous. Germline loops: CDR1 MNHNS, CDR2 SASEGT. This CDR3 region has 13 residues. V gave up 6 bases and J gave up 4 bases, with 12 bases separating them. The CDR3 here is CASSEDGLETQYF. In DNA, the CDR3 is TGTGCCAGCAGCGAGGACGGCCTAGAGACCCAGTACTTC.

V is TRBV7-6 and J is TRBJ2-7; weak D call: TRBD1 (6 bases). The CDR3 totals 15 residues. CDR1 and CDR2 from the germline V gene are SGHVS and FNYEAQ. Trimming left V 5 bases short and J 3 bases short, with 17 bases between. CDR3: CASSIGAGAFYEQYV. The DNA for the CDR3 is TGTGCCAGCAGCATAGGGGCAGGGGCATTCTACGAGCAGTACGTC.

A few counts support this clonotype. The V call is TRBV27, the J call TRBJ1-5; D may be TRBD1 (6 bases). The length of the CDR3 is 16 residues. Germline V CDR1 and CDR2: MNHEY, SMNVEV (reference sequence). Trimming took off 3 bases at V and 0 bases at J, with 12 bases between the two ends. Here the CDR3 DNA reads TGTGCCAGCAGTTTCGTAGGGGGATATAGCAATCAGCCCCAGCATTTT. This translates into CASSFVGGYSNQPQHF.

The rearrangement links TRBV2 to TRBJ2-7, with TRBD1 matching over 8 bases. After removal of 4 bases from V and 9 bases from J, the junction contained 8 bases not matched to a gene. From germline, CDR1 is SNHLY and CDR2 FYNNEI. This CDR3 contains 13 residues. The CDR3 protein is CASSGTGSLGQYV. The CDR3 coding sequence is TGTGCCAGCAGTGGGACAGGGAGCCTGGGGCAGTACGTC.

The genes are TRBV6-1 and TRBJ2-7; tentative D call: TRBD1 (6 bases). The ends were cut back, 11 bases at V and 3 bases at J, with 11 bases in the middle. The germline CDR1 and CDR2 sequences are MNHNS and SASEGT. This CDR3 is built from 11 residues. The CDR3 nucleotides are TGTGCCCGCTCGGACAGCTACGAGCAGTACGTC. It codes for CARSDSYEQYV.

This clonotype was found many times. The V and J genes are TRBV3-1 and TRBJ2-1; D unresolved. The V gene lost 2 bases and the J gene lost 0 bases, with 2 bases spanning the gap. The germline V gene encodes CDR1 LGHDT and CDR2 YNNKEL (reference sequence). The CDR3 length is 13 residues. CDR3 DNA sequence: TGTGCCAGCAGCCAACGCTCCTACAATGAGCAGTTCTTC. Translation gives CASSQRSYNEQFF.

The V call is TRBV10-3, the J call TRBJ1-4; D remains ambiguous. Trimming cost V 4 bases and J 0 bases, with 12 bases left between them. The CDR3 totals 16 residues. CDR1 is ENHRY and CDR2 is SYGVKD in the germline V gene. Here the CDR3 DNA reads TGTGCCATCAGTGTTGGCAGACAAACAACTAATGAAAAACTGTTTTTT. Translated, it gives CAISVGRQTTNEKLFF.

Here the CDR3 reads CASSLPYPYEQYF. The CDR3 bases are TGTGCCAGCAGTTTACCCTATCCCTACGAGCAGTACTTC. The chain recombines TRBV28 with TRBJ2-7; D remains ambiguous. The CDR3 is 13 residues long. The V end was cut by 2 bases, the J end by 2 bases, with 7 bases between. Germline loops: CDR1 MDHEN, CDR2 SYDVKM. Full variable domain (remainder filled in from reference TRBV28 and TRBJ2-7): DVKVTQSSRYLVKRTGEKVFLECVQDMDHENMFWYRQDPGLGLRLIYFSYDVKMKEKGDIPEGYSVSREKKERFSLILESASTNQTSMYLCASSLPYPYEQYFGPGTRLTVT.